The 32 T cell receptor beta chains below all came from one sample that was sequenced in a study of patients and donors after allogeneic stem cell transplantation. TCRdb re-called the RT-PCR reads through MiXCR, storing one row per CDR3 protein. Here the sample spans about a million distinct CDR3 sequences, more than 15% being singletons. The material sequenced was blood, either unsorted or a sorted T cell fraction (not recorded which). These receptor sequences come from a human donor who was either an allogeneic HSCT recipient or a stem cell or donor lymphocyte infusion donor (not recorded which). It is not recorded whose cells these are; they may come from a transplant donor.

This chain's CDR3 is CASGQTGGIYNEQFF. The CDR3 DNA follows: TGTGCTAGTGGTCAGACAGGGGGAATATACAATGAGCAGTTCTTC. The J gene is TRBJ2-1, the V gene TRBV12-5; 9 bases are shared with TRBD1. The CDR3 has 15 residues. Germline loops: CDR1 LGHNT, CDR2 FRNRAP. Unmatched junction bases numbered 6, after V lost 5 bases and J lost 4 bases.

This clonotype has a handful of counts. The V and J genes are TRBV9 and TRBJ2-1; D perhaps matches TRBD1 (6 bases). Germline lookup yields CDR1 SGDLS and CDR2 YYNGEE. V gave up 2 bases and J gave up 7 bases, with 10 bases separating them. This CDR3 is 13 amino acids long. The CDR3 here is CASSVIQGNEQFF. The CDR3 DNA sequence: TGTGCCAGCAGCGTGATTCAGGGGAATGAGCAGTTCTTC.

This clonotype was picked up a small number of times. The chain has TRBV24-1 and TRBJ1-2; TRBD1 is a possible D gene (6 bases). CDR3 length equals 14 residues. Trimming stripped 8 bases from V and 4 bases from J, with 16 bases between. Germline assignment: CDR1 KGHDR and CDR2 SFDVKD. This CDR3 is CATTDRQGIYGYTF. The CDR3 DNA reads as TGTGCCACCACCGACAGGCAGGGGATCTATGGCTACACCTTC.

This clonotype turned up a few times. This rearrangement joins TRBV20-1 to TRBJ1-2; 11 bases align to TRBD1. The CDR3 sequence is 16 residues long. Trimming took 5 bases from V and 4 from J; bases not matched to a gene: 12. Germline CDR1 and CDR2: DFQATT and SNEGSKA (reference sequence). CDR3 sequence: CSAFTKGQGDPYGYTF. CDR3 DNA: TGCAGTGCTTTTACAAAGGGACAGGGGGACCCCTATGGCTACACCTTC.

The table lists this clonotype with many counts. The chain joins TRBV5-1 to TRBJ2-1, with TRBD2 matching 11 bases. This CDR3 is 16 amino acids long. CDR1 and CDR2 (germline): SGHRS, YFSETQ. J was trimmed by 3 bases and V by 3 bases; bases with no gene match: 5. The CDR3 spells CASSSYTSGSYNEQFF. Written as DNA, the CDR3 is TGCGCCAGCAGCTCCTATACTAGCGGGAGCTACAATGAGCAGTTCTTC.

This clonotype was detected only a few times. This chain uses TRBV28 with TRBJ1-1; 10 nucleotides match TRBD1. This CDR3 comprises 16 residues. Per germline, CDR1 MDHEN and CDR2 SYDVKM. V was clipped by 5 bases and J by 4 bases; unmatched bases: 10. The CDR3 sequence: CASSPWTGGLGTEAFF. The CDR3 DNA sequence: TGTGCCAGCAGTCCATGGACAGGGGGTTTAGGCACTGAAGCTTTCTTT.

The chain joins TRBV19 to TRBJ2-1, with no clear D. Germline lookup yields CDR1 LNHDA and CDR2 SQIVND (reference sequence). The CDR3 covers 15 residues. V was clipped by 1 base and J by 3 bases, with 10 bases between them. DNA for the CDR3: TGTGCCAGTAGTATAGGGTTTTCTCACTACAATGAGCAGTTCTTC. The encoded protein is CASSIGFSHYNEQFF. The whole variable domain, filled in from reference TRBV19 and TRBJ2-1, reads DGGITQSPKYLFRKEGQNVTLSCEQNLNHDAMYWYRQDPGQGLRLIYYSQIVNDFQKGDIAEGYSVSREKKESFPLTVTSAQKNPTAFYLCASSIGFSHYNEQFFGPGTRLTVL.

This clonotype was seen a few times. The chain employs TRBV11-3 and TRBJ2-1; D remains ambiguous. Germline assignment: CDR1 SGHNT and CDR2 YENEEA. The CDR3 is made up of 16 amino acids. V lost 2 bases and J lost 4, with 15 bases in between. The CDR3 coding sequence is TGTGCCAGCAGCTTATTGTCACCCCTAGGTTACAATGAGCAGTTCTTC. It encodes CASSLLSPLGYNEQFF.

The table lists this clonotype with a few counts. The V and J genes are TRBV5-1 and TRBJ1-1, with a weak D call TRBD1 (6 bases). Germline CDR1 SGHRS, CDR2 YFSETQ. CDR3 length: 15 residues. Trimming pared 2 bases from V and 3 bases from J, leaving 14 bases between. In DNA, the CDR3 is TGCGCCAGCAGCTTTGTAAGGGGGACGGACACTGAAGCTTTCTTT. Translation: CASSFVRGTDTEAFF.

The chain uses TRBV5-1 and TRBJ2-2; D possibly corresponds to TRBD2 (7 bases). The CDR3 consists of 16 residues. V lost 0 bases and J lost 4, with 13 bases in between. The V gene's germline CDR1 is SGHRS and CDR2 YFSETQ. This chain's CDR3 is CASSLDGGRFTGELFF. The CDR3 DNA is TGCGCCAGCAGCTTGGACGGGGGGCGGTTCACCGGGGAGCTGTTTTTT.

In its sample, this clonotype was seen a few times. This chain's CDR3 is CAINTGGYGYTF. The DNA of the CDR3 is TGTGCCATCAATACAGGGGGTTATGGCTACACCTTC. The genes are TRBV10-3 and TRBJ1-2, with TRBD1 matching 8 bases. This CDR3 has 12 residues. The J segment lost 5 bases and the V segment lost 7 bases, leaving 3 bases of the junction unmatched. Germline V gives CDR1 ENHRY, CDR2 SYGVKD.

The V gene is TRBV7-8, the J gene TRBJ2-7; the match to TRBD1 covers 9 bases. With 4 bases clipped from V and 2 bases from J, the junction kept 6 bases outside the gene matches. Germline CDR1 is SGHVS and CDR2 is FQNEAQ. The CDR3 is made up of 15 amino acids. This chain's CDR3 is CASSWGGTGTYEQYF. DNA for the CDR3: TGTGCCAGCAGCTGGGGCGGGACAGGGACCTACGAGCAGTACTTC.

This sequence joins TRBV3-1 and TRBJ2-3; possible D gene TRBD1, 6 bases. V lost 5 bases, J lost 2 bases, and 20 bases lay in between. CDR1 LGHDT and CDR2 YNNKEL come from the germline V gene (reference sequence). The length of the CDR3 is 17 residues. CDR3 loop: CASSIRGGRGPTDTQYF. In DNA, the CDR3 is TGTGCCAGCAGCATCCGAGGGGGACGGGGCCCCACAGATACGCAGTATTTT.

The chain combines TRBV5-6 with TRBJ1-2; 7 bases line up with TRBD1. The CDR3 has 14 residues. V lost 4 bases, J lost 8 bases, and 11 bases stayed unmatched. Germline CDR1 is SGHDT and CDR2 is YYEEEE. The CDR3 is CASSGLEGALGYTF. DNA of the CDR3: TGTGCCAGCAGCGGACTAGAGGGGGCGCTGGGCTACACCTTC.

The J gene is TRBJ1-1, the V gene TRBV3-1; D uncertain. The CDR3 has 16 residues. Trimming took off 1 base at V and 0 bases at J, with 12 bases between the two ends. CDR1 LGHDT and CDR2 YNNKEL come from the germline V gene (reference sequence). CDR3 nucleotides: TGTGCCAGCAGCCAAGGATGGGGTATAATGAACACTGAAGCTTTCTTT. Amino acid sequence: CASSQGWGIMNTEAFF. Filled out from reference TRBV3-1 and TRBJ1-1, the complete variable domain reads DTAVSQTPKYLVTQMGNDKSIKCEQNLGHDTMYWYKQDSKKFLKIMFSYNNKELIINETVPNRFSPKSPDKAHLNLHINSLELGDSAVYFCASSQGWGIMNTEAFFGQGTRLTVV.

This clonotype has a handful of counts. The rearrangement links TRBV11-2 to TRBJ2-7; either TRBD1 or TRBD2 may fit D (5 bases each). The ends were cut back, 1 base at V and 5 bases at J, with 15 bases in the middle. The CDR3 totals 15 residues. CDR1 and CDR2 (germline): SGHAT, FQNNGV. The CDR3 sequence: CASSLVFQGVHEQYF. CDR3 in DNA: TGTGCCAGCAGCTTAGTGTTCCAGGGAGTACACGAGCAGTACTTC.

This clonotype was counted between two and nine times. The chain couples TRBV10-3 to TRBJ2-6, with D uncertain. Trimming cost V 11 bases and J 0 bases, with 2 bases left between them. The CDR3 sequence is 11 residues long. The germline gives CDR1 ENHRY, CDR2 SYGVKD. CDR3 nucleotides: TGTGCCGTCTCTGGGGCCAACGTCCTGACTTTC. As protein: CAVSGANVLTF.

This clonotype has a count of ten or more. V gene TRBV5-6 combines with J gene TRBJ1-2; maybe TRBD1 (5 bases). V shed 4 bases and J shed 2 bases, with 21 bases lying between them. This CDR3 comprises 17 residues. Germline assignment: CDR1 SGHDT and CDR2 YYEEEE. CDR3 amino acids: CASSVYRDGLLNYGYTF. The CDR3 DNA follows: TGTGCCAGCAGCGTTTACCGGGACGGTTTATTGAACTATGGCTACACCTTC.

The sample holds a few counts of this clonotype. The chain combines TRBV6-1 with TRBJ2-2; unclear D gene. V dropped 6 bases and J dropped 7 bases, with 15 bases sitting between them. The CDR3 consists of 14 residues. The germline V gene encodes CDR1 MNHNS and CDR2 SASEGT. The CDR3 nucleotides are TGTGCCAGCAGCTCGGATTTTTACAGCGGGGAGCTGTTTTTT. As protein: CASSSDFYSGELFF.

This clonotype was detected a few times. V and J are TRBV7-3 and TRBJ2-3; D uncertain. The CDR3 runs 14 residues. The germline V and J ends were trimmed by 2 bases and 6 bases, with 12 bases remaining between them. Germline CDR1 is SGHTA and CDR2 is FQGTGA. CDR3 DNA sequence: TGTGCCAGCAGCTTAGGGATAGATCCGGATACGCAGTATTTT. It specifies CASSLGIDPDTQYF.

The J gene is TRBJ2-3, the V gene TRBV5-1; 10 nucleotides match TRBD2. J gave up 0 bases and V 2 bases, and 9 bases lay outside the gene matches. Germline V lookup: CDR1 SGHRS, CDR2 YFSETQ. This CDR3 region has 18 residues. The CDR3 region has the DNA TGCGCCAGCAGCTTAGCAGCGGGGGGGAGACTTAGCACAGATACGCAGTATTTT. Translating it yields CASSLAAGGRLSTDTQYF.

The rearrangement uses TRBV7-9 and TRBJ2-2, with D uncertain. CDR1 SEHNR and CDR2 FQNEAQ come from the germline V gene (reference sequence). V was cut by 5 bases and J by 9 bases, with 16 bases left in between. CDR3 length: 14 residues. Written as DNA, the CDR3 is TGTGCCAGCAGCCCGAGCGCGCCCGATTGGGAGCTGTTTTTT. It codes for CASSPSAPDWELFF.

Written as DNA, the CDR3 is TGCAGTGCATCCATGGACGGAGCCTATTACAATGAGCAGTTCTTC. Protein sequence: CSASMDGAYYNEQFF. The J gene is TRBJ2-1, the V gene TRBV20-1, with D unresolved. Trimming left V 6 bases short and J 4 bases short, with 19 bases between. CDR1 and CDR2 (germline): DFQATT, SNEGSKA (reference sequence). The CDR3 runs to 15 residues.

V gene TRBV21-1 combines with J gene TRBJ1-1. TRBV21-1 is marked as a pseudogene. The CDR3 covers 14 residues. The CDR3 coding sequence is TGTGCCAGCATCCCTCCTCCAGGGTTTCCTGAAGCTTTCTTT. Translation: CASIPPPGFPEAFF.

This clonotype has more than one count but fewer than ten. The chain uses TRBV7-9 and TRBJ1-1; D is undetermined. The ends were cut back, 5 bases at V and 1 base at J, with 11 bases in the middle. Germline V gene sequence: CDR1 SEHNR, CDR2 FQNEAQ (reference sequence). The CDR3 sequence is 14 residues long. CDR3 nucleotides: TGTGCCAGCAGCCCCTGGACCAAGAACACTGAAGCTTTCTTT. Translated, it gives CASSPWTKNTEAFF.

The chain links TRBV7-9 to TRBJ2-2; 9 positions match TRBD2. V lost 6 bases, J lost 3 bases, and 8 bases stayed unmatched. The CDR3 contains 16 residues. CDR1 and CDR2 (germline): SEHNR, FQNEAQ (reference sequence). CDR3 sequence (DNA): TGTGCCAGCAGTTCCCGACTAGCGGTTGACACCGGGGAGCTGTTTTTT. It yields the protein CASSSRLAVDTGELFF.

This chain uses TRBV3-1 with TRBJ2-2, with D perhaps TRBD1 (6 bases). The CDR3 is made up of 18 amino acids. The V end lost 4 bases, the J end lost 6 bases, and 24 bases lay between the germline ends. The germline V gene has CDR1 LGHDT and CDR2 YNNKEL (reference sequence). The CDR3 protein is CASSRVRGLPGVPGELFF. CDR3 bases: TGTGCCAGCAGCCGGGTAAGGGGCCTGCCAGGGGTCCCCGGGGAGCTGTTTTTT.

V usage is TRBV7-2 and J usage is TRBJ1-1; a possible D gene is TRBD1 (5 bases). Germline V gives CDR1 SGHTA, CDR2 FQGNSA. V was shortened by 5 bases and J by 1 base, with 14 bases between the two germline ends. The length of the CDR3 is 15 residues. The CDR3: CASSPGSGENTEAFF. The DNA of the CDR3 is TGTGCCAGCAGCCCCGGGTCGGGGGAGAACACTGAAGCTTTCTTT.

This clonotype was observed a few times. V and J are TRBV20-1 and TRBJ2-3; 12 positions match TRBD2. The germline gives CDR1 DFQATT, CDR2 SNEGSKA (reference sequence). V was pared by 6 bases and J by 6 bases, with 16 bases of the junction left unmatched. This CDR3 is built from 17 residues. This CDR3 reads CSAQRRRTSGVRDTQYF. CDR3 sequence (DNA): TGCAGTGCCCAGCGGCGGAGGACTAGCGGGGTACGGGATACGCAGTATTTT.

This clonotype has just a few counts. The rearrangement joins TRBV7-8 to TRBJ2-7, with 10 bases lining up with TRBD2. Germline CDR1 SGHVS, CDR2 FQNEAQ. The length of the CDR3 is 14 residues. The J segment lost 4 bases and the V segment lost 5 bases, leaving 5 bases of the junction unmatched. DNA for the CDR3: TGTGCCAGCAGCGGAATAGCGGGGGGTTACGAGCAGTACTTC. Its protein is CASSGIAGGYEQYF.

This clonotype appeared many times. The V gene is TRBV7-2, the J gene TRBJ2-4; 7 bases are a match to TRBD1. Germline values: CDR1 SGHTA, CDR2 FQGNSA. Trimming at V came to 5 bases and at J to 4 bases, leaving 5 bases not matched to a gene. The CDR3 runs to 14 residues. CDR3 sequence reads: CASSTPTGKNIQYF. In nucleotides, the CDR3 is TGTGCCAGCAGCACACCGACAGGGAAAAACATTCAGTACTTC.

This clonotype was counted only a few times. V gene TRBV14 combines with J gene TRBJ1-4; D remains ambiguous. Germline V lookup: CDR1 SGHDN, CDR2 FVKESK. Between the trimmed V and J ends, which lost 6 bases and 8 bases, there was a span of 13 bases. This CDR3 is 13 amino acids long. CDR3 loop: CASRRGRTEKLFF. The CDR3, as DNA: TGTGCCAGCAGACGAGGCAGGACCGAAAAACTGTTTTTT.